Listed here is a single T cell receptor (beta chain). As yet, its antigen is unknown. Researchers ran the PCR with 60 Vbeta and 13 Jbeta primers. Using immunoSEQ multiplex PCR, the repertoire was profiled, and TCRdb retains in-frame clones only, with some absent. The sample has about 97,000 clones; over 70% are singletons. The germline CDR1 and CDR2 sequences are MDHEN and SYDVKM. V lost 2 bases and J lost 0, with 8 bases in between. The CDR3 consists of 15 residues. The data derive from a study of cytomegalovirus exposure and HLA in healthy donors. Study results and limitations: When analyzed later, the rates of TCR association showed variation by HLA locus, with DRB1 the most and HLA-C the fewest.

The sequencing sample was made of PBMCs. The gene calls are TRBV28 and TRBJ1-3; a weak D match, TRBD1 (5 bases). This clonotype originated in a man aged 50 to 59 in good health and CMV-seronegative. The CDR3 bases are TGTGCCAGCAGTTTAACAGGACGCTCTGGAAACACCATATATTTT. Protein: CASSLTGRSGNTIYF.